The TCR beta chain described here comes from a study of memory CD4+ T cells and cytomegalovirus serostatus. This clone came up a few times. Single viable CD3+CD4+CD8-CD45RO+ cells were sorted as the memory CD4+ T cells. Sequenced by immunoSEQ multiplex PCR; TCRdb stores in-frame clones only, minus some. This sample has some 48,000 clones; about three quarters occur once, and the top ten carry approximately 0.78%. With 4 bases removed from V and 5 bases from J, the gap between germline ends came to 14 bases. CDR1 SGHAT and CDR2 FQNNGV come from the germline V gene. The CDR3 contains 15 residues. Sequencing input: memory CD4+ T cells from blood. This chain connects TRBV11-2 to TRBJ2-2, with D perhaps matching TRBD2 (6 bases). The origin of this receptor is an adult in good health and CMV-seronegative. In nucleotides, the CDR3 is TGTGCCAGCAGCTCGAACCGAGGAGGGACCGGGGAGCTGTTTTTT. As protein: CASSSNRGGTGELFF.